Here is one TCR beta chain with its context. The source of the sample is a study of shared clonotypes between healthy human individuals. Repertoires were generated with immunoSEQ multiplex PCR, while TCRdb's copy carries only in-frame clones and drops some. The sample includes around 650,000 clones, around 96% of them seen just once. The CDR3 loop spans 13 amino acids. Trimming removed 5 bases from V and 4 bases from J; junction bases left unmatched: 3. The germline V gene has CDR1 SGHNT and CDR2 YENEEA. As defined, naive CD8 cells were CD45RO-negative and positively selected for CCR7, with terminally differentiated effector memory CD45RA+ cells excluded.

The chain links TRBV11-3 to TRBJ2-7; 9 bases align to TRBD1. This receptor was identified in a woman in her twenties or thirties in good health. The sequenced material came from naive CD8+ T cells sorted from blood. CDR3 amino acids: CASSPGTGYEQYF. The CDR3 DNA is TGTGCCAGCAGCCCCGGGACAGGGTACGAGCAGTACTTC.